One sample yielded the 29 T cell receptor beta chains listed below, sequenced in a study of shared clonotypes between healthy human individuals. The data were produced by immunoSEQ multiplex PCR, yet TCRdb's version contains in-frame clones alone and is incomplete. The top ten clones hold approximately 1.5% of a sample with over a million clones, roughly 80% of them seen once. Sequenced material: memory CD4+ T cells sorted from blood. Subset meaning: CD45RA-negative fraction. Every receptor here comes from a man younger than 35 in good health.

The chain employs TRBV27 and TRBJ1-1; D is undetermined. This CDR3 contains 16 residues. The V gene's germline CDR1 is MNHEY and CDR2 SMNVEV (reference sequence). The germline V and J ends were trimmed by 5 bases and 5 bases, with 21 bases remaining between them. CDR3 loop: CASSPQPVWGKTEAFF. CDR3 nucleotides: TGTGCCAGCAGTCCCCAGCCTGTTTGGGGTAAAACTGAAGCTTTCTTT.

Here the CDR3 reads CASSPTGLTSGRINEQYF. The CDR3 region has the DNA TGTGCCAGCAGTCCAACGGGGTTGACAAGCGGGAGGATCAACGAGCAGTACTTC. The V and J genes are TRBV25-1 and TRBJ2-7, with TRBD2 identical over 9 bases. CDR1 MGHDK and CDR2 SYGVNS come from the germline V gene. Unmatched junction bases numbered 19, after V lost 5 bases and J lost 5 bases. The CDR3 has 18 residues.

CDR3 region: CASSHRLGQYRIYNNEQFF. CDR3 in DNA: TGTGCCAGCAGCCACCGATTGGGACAGTACCGAATCTACAACAATGAGCAGTTCTTC. The chain links TRBV21-1 to TRBJ2-1; TRBD1 was called by the table and not checked on the DNA. TRBV21-1 constitutes a pseudogene. This CDR3 is 19 amino acids long.

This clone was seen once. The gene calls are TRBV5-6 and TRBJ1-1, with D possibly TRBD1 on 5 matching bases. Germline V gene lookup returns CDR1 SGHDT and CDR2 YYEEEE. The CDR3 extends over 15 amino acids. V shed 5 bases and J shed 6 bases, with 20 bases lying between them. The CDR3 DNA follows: TGTGCCAGCAGGCTGTTGGGAGGGGAAGGGTCTGAAGCTTTCTTT. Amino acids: CASRLLGGEGSEAFF. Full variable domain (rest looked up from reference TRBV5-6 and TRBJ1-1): DAGVTQSPTHLIKTRGQQVTLRCSPKSGHDTVSWYQQALGQGPQFIFQYYEEEERQRGNFPDRFSGHQFPNYSSELNVNALLLGDSALYLCASRLLGGEGSEAFFGQGTRLTVV.

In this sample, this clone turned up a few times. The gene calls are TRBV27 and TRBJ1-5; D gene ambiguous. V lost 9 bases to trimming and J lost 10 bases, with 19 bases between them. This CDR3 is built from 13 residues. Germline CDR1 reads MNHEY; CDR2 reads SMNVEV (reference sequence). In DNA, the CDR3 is TGTGCCAGTCGGTTCGGAGTAATGAGTCCCCAGCATTTT. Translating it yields CASRFGVMSPQHF.

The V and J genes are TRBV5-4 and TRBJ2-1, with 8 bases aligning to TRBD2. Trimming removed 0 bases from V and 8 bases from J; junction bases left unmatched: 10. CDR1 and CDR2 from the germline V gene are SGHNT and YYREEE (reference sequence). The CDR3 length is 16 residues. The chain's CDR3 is CASSLVAGGKPDEQFF. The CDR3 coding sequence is TGTGCCAGCAGCTTGGTGGCGGGAGGTAAGCCCGATGAGCAGTTCTTC.

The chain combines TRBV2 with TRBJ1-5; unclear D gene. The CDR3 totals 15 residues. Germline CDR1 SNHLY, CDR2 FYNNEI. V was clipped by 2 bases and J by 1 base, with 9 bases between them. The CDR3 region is CASSEQDRSNQPQHF. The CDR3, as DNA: TGTGCCAGCAGTGAACAGGACCGCAGCAATCAGCCCCAGCATTTT.

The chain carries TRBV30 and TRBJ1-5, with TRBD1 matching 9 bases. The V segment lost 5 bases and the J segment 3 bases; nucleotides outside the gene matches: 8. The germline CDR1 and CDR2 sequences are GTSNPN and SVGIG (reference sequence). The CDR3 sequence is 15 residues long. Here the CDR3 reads CAWEQGARANQPQHF. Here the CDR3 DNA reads TGTGCCTGGGAACAGGGGGCTCGTGCCAATCAGCCCCAGCATTTT.

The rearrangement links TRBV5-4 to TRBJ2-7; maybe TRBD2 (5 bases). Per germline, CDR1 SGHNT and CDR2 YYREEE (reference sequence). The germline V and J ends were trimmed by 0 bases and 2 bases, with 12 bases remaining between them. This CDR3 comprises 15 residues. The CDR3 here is CASSLEGRRPYEQYF. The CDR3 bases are TGTGCCAGCAGCTTGGAAGGGAGACGTCCCTACGAGCAGTACTTC.

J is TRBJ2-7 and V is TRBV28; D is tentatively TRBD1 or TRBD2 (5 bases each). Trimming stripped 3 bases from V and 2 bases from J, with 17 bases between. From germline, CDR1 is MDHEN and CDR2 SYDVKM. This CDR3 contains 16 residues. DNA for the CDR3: TGTGCCAGCAGTTTCTGGGACCGACGGTCGGCCTACGAGCAGTACTTC. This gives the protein CASSFWDRRSAYEQYF.

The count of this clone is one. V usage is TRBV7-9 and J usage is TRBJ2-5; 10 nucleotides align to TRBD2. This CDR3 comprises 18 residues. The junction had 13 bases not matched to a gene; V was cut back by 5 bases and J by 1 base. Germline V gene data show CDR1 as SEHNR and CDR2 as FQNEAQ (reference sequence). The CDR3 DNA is TGTGCCAGCAGCCTAAGCGTCTGGGAGCGGGAGGGCCAAGAGACCCAGTACTTC. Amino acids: CASSLSVWEREGQETQYF.

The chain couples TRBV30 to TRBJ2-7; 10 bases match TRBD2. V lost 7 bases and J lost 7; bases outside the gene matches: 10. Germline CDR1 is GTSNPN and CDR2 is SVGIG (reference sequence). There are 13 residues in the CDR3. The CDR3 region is CALPSGRAVEQYF. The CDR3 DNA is TGTGCCTTGCCAAGCGGGAGGGCGGTGGAGCAGTACTTC.

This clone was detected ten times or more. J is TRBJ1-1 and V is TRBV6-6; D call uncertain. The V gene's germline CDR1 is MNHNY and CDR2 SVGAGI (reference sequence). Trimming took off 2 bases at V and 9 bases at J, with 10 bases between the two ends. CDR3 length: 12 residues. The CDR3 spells CASSYGSQKAFF. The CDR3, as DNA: TGTGCCAGCAGTTACGGGTCGCAGAAAGCTTTCTTT.

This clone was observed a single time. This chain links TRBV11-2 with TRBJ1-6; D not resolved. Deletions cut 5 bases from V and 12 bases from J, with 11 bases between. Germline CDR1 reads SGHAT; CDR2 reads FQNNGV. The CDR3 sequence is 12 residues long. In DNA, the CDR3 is TGTGCCAGCAGCACCCGCCTTGGACCCCTCCACTTT. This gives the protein CASSTRLGPLHF. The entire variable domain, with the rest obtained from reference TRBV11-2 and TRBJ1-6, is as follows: EAGVAQSPRYKIIEKRQSVAFWCNPISGHATLYWYQQILGQGPKLLIQFQNNGVVDDSQLPKDRFSAERLKGVDSTLKIQPAKLEDSAVYLCASSTRLGPLHFGNGTRLTVT.

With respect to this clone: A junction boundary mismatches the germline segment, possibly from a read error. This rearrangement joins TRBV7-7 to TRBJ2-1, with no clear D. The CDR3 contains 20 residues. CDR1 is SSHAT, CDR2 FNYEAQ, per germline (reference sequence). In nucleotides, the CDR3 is TGTGCTAGCAGCTTAGAGCCCCCGGGTACAGCGAGCCCCTCCTACAATGAGCAGTTCTTC. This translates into CASSLEPPGTASPSYNEQFF. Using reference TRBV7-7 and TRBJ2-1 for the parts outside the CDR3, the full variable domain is GAGVSQSPRYKVTKRGQDVTLRCDPISSHATLYWYQQALGQGPEFLTYFNYEAQPDKSGLPSDRFSAERPEGSISTLTIQRTEQRDSAMYRCASSLEPPGTASPSYNEQFFGPGTRLTVL.

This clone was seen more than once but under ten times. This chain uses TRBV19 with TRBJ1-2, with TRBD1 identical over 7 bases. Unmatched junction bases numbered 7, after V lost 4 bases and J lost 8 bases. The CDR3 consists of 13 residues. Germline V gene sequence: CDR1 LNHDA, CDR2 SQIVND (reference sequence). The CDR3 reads CASSTGQVRGYTF. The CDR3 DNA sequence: TGTGCCAGTAGTACAGGACAGGTTCGCGGCTACACCTTC.

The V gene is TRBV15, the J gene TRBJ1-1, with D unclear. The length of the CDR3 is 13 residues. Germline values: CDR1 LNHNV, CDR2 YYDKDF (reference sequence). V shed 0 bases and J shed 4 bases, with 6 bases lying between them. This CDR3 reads CATSREAGTEAFF. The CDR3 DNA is TGTGCCACCAGCAGAGAGGCGGGCACTGAAGCTTTCTTT.

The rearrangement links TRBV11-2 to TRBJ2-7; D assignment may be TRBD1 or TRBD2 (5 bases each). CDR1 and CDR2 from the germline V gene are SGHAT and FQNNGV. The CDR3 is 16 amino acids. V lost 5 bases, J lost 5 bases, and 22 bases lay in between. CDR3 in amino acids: CASSDRDRNLGNEQYF. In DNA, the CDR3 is TGTGCCAGCAGCGATCGGGACCGCAATTTAGGGAACGAGCAGTACTTC.

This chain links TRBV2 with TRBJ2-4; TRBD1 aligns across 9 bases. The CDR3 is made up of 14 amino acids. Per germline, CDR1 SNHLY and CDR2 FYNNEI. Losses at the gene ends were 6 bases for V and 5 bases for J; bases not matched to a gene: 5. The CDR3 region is CASRGGQGQNIQYF. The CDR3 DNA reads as TGTGCCAGCAGGGGCGGACAGGGGCAAAACATTCAGTACTTC.

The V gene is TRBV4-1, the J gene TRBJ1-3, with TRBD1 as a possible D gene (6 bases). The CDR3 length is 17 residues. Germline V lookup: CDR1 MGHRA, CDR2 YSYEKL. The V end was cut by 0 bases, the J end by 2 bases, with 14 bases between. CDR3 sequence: CASSQDILGQTGNTIYF. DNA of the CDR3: TGCGCCAGCAGCCAAGATATTCTCGGACAGACTGGAAACACCATATATTTT.

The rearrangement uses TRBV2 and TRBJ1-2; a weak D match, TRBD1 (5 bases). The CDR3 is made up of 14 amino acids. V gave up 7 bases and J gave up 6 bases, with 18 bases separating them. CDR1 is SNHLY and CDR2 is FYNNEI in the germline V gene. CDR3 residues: CASTEGSRVDGYTF. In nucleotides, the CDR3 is TGTGCCAGCACCGAGGGGAGCAGGGTGGATGGCTACACCTTC. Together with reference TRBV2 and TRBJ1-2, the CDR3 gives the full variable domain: EPEVTQTPSHQVTQMGQEVILRCVPISNHLYFYWYRQILGQKVEFLVSFYNNEISEKSEIFDDQFSVERPDGSNFTLKIRSTKLEDSAMYFCASTEGSRVDGYTFGSGTRLTVV.

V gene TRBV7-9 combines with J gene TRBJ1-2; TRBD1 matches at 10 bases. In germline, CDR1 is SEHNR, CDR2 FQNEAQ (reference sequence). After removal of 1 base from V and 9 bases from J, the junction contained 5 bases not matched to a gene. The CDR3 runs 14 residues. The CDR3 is CASSLGTGGRSYTF. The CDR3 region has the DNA TGTGCCAGCAGCTTAGGGACAGGGGGTAGAAGCTACACCTTC.

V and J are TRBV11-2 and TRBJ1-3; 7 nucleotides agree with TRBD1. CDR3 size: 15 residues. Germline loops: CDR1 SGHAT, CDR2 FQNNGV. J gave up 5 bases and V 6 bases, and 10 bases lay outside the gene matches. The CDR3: CASSDGQVLRNTIYF. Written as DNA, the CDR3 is TGTGCCAGCAGTGACGGACAGGTTCTTAGAAACACCATATATTTT.

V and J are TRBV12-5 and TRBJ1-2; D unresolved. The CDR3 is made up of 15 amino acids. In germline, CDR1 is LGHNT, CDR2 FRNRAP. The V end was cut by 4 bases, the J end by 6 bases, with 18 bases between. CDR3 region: CASGSYPPSRNGYTF. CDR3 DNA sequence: TGTGCTAGTGGTTCTTATCCCCCCAGCCGGAATGGCTACACCTTC.

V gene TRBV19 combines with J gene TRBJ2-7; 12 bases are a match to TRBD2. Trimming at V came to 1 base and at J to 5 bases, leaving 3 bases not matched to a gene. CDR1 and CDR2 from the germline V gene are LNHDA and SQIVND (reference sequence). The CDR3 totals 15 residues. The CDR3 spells CASSIGLAGVDEQYF. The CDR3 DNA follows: TGTGCCAGTAGTATAGGACTAGCGGGAGTTGACGAGCAGTACTTC.

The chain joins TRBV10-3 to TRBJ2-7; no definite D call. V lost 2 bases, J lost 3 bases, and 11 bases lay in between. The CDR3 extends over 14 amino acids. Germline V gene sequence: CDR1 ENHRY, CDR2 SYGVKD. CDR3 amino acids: CAISEDPGRYEQYF. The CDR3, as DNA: TGTGCCATCAGTGAGGATCCAGGCCGCTACGAGCAGTACTTC.

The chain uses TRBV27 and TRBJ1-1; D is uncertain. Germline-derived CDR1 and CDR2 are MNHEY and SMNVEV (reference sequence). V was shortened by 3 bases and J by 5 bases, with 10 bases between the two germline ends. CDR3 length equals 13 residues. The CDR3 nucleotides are TGTGCCAGCAGTTTTCAAGAACTAACTGAAGCTTTCTTT. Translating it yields CASSFQELTEAFF.

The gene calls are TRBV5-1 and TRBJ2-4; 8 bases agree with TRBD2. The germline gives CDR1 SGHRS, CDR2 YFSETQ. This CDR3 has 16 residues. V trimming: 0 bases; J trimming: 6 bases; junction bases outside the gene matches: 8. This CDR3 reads CASSLESRGAPNIQYF. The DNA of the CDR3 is TGCGCCAGCAGCTTGGAATCGCGGGGGGCTCCAAACATTCAGTACTTC.

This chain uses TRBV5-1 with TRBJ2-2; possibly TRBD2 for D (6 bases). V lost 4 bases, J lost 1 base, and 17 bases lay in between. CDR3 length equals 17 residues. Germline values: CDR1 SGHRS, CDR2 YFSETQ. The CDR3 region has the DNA TGCGCCAGCAGCCAAAGGTCCGGCGGGATGAACACCGGGGAGCTGTTTTTT. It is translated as CASSQRSGGMNTGELFF.